Included here is one T cell receptor (beta chain) sequence, with context. Antigen unknown. These data belong to a study of identical twins. General study results and limits: The conclusions drew on cross-sectional statistical analysis instead of tracking the same donors. Modelling approaches yielded underestimates of out-of-frame TCR alpha sharing between monozygotic twins.

V shed 2 bases and J 6 bases; nucleotides not matched to a gene: 2. The length of the CDR3 is 13 residues. CDR1 and CDR2 from the germline V gene are ENHRY and SYGVKD. The authors used template switching to add a universal primer site and gave cDNA unique molecular identifiers. MiXCR, applied by TCRdb to the 5' RACE reads, yields one record per CDR3 protein. The sample shows roughly 470,000 distinct CDR3 sequences, roughly an eighth of them seen only once. All of the donors were Caucasians in good health. The same data also contributed to another study, on yellow fever vaccine responses in identical twins.

The TCR originated in a woman in her late teens or twenties in good health. Sample: CD4+ T cells sorted from blood. The chain recombines TRBV10-3 with TRBJ2-3; 7 bases are shared with TRBD2. CDR3 region: CAISEGGVDTQYF. In DNA, the CDR3 is TGTGCCATCAGTGAGGGGGGGGTGGATACGCAGTATTTT.